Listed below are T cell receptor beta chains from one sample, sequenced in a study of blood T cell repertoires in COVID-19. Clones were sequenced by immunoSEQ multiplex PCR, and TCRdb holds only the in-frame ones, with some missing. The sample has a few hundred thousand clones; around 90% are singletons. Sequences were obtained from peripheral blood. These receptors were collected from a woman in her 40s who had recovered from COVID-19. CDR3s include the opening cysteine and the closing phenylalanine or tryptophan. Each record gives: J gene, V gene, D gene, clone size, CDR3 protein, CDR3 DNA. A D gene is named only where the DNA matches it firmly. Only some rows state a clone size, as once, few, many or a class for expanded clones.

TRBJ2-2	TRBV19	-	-	CASSLRRFSPGYTGELFF	TGTGCCAGTAGTCTGCGACGTTTCAGCCCGGGGTACACCGGGGAGCTGTTTTTT
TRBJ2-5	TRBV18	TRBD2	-	CASSPTRGEETQYF	TGTGCCAGCTCACCAACACGGGGGGAAGAGACCCAGTACTTC
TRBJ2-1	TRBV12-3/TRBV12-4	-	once	CASSLGRFNEQFF	TGTGCCAGCAGTTTAGGGAGATTTAATGAGCAGTTCTTC
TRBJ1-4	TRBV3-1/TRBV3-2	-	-	CASSLTLGRVEEKLFF	TGTGCCAGCAGCCTAACGCTAGGCAGGGTTGAAGAAAAACTGTTTTTT
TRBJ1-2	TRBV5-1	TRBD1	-	CASRLDRDYGYTF	TGCGCCAGCAGATTAGACAGGGACTATGGCTACACCTTC
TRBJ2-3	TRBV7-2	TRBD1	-	CASSLTSSGQGSSDTQYF	TGTGCCAGCAGCCTAACCTCCTCCGGACAGGGGAGTTCAGATACGCAGTATTTT
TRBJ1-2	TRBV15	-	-	CATSRAAGNYGYTF	TGTGCCACCAGCAGGGCGGCTGGGAACTATGGCTACACCTTC
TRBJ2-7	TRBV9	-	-	CASSVGGTAYEQYF	TGTGCCAGCAGCGTTGGCGGGACCGCCTACGAGCAGTACTTC
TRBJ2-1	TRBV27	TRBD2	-	CASRALAGRTYNEQFF	TGTGCCAGCAGAGCACTAGCGGGAAGGACCTACAATGAGCAGTTCTTC
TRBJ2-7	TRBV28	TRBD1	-	CASSTTDRGLPEQYF	TGTGCCAGCAGTACTACGGACAGGGGGCTTCCCGAGCAGTACTTC
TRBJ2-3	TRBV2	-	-	CASSITESTDTQYF	TGTGCCAGCAGCATTACGGAGAGCACAGATACGCAGTATTTT
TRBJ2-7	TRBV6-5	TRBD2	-	CASRLTSSYEQYF	TGTGCCAGCAGGTTGACTAGCAGCTACGAGCAGTACTTC
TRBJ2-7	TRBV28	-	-	CASEPQWRSYEQYF	TGTGCCAGCGAACCTCAGTGGCGGTCCTACGAGCAGTACTTC
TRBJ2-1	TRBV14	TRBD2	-	CASTGTNEYNEQFF	TGTGCCAGCACCGGGACTAACGAATACAATGAGCAGTTCTTC
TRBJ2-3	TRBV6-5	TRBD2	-	CASSQGLARGTQYF	TGTGCCAGCAGTCAGGGACTAGCGAGGGGTACGCAGTATTTT
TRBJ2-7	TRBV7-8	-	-	CASSLVGGYEQYF	TGTGCCAGCAGCTTAGTAGGGGGCTACGAGCAGTACTTC
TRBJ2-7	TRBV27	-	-	CASTLRQVHNEQYF	TGTGCCAGCACCCTCAGACAGGTCCACAACGAGCAGTACTTC
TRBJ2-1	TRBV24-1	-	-	CATSRPDSSNEQFF	TGTGCCACCAGTCGTCCCGATAGCTCCAATGAGCAGTTCTTC
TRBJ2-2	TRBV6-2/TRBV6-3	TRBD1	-	CASSPHPTGVEDTGELFF	TGTGCCAGCAGCCCCCACCCGACAGGGGTGGAGGACACCGGGGAGCTGTTTTTT
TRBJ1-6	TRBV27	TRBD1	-	CASSRDVSRDRGNSPLHF	TGTGCCAGCAGCCGGGACGTTTCTCGGGACAGGGGTAATTCACCCCTCCACTTT
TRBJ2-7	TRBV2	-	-	CASSGQGWEQYF	TGTGCCAGCAGCGGGCAGGGTTGGGAGCAGTACTTC
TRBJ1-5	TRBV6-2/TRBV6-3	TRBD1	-	CASSPTGRNQPQHF	TGTGCCAGCAGCCCGACAGGGCGGAATCAGCCCCAGCATTTT
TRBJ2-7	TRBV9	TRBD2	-	CASSPGTSSLGEQYF	TGTGCCAGCAGCCCGGGGACTAGCTCCCTAGGCGAGCAGTACTTC
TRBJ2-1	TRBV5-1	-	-	CASSWDMDGFYNEQFF	TGCGCCAGCAGCTGGGACATGGACGGCTTTTACAATGAGCAGTTCTTC
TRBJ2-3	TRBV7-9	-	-	CASSSPTRTDTQYF	TGTGCCAGCAGTAGCCCCACACGCACAGATACGCAGTATTTT
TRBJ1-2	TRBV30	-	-	CAWSGTATYGYTF	TGTGCCTGGAGTGGGACAGCTACCTATGGCTACACCTTC
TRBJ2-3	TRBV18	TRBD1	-	CASSRGQGSTDTQYF	TGTGCCAGCTCACGTGGACAGGGGAGCACAGATACGCAGTATTTT